The sequence of this TCR beta chain was determined in a study of T cell responses to AZD1222 COVID-19 vaccine. Broader study findings: In the spike-specific TCR repertoire, nearly half reportedly target unmutated variant regions. No repertoire was sampled before or during the peak T cell response, only after it.

The V gene lost 3 bases and the J gene lost 3 bases, with 5 bases spanning the gap. The V gene's germline CDR1 is DFQATT and CDR2 SNEGSKA (reference sequence). The CDR3 loop spans 11 amino acids. As for this clone: The antigen is undetermined.

Measured with immunoSEQ multiplex PCR; TCRdb has only the in-frame clones, and not every one. The table records 80,000 or so clones, approximately 90% of them present only once. This TCR was recovered from an adult who received the AZD1222 COVID-19 vaccine. Sequencing used peripheral blood, obtained 28 days after the second AZD1222 dose. The gene calls are TRBV20-1 and TRBJ1-1, with D uncertain. The CDR3 DNA reads as TGCAGTGCTAGTCAATACACTGAAGCTTTCTTT. Protein: CSASQYTEAFF.